Listed below are T cell receptor beta chains from one sample, sequenced in a study of blood T cell repertoires in COVID-19. Profiled with immunoSEQ multiplex PCR; TCRdb holds only in-frame clones, not every one. The table shows over 200,000 clones, with 89% occurring only once. Sequencing used PBMCs or T cells enriched from blood (not recorded which). The receptors derive from a woman aged 30 to 39 with acute COVID-19. Each CDR3 is given with its conserved first and last residue. The D gene is left open where the match is weak. Size is stated for part of the rows, as once, few or many counts, or as a class when the clone is expanded.

TRBV3-1/TRBV3-2	TRBD1	.	TRBJ2-3	TGTGCCAGCAGCCAACCAGACAGGGGGACAGATACGCAGTATTTT	CASSQPDRGTDTQYF
TRBV19	.	once	TRBJ2-7	TGTGCCAGTAGCCGACAGGTTGGGGAGCAGTACTTC	CASSRQVGEQYF
TRBV6-5	.	.	TRBJ1-1	TGTGCCAGCGAAGAGGGTTTCAACACTGAAGCTTTCTTT	CASEEGFNTEAFF
TRBV4-3	TRBD1	.	TRBJ1-1	TGCGCCAGCAGCCAAGGAACAGGGGCCACTGAAGCTTTCTTT	CASSQGTGATEAFF
TRBV7-2	TRBD1	.	TRBJ2-3	TGTGCCAGCAGCTTAAGGGGACAGGGGCGTAACACAGATACGCAGTATTTT	CASSLRGQGRNTDTQYF
TRBV27	.	.	TRBJ2-5	TGTGCCAGCAGTTCCTTTTTGGCGGGGCCGGAGACCCAGTACTTC	CASSSFLAGPETQYF
TRBV28	.	.	TRBJ1-2	TGTGCCACCAGGGCCCAGTATGGCTACACCTTC	CATRAQYGYTF
TRBV7-6	TRBD2	.	TRBJ2-7	TGTGCCAGCAGCTTAGGTCTAGCGGGTCCCTACGAGCAGTACTTC	CASSLGLAGPYEQYF
TRBV19	.	.	TRBJ1-1	TGTGCCAGTACCTCGGTAGGGGCTGAAGCTTTCTTT	CASTSVGAEAFF
TRBV27	TRBD2	.	TRBJ2-5	TGTGCCAGCAGTTCCCCCCTAGCGGGGGGCCGGCTAGAGACCCAGTACTTC	CASSSPLAGGRLETQYF